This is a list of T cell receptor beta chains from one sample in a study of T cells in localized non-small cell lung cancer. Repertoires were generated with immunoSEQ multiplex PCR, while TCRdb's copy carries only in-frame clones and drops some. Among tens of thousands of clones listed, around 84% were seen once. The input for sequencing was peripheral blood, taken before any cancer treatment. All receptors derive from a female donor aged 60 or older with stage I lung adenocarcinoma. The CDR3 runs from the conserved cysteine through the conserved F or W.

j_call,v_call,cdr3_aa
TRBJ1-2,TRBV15,CATSRGRDRGLDGYTF
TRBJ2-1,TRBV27,CASSFGSDEQFF
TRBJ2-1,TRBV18,CASSPDRHGEQFF
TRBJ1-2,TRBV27,CASSFAGVRGYTF
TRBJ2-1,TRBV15,CATSRAGVLYNEQFF
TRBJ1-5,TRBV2,CASSASQFGDEKPQHF
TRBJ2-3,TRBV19,CASSIGGRPTDTQYF
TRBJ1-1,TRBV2,CASSEKKGYTEAFF
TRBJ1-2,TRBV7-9,CASSPASGGYTF
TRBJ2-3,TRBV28,CASRREVADTQYF
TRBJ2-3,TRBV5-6,CASSSDLLRDRGRDTQYF
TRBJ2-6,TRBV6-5,CASSYVAGANVLTF
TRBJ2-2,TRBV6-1,CASSPISVTGELFF
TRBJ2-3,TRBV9,CASSIRLAGTDTQYF
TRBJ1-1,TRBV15,CATSRSLTGRDTEAFF
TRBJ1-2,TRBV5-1,CASSPRVSYGYTF
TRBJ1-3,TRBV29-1,CSVEPRDRDGDTIYF
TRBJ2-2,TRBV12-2,CASRSRDVTGELFF
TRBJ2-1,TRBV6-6,CASSQRQGISYNEQFF
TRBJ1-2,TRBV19,CASSLRQVVMRGYTF
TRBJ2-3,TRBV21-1,CARRPLDTSTDTQYF
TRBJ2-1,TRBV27,CASTWLGPSGDFNEQFF
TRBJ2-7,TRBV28,CASSLWGINSYEQYF
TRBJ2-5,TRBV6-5,CASRLAGGQETQYF
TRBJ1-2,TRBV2,CASRTGNALHGYTF
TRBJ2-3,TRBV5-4,CASSLVPTDTQYF
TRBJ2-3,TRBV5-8,CASSSQDTQYF
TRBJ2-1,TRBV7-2,CASSRGGGHHNEQFF
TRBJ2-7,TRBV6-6,CASRGAGGPWEQYF
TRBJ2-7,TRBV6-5,CASRRDSYEQYF
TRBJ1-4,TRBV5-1,CASSFGGDNEKLFF
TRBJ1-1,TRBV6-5,CASSPGTLTEAFF
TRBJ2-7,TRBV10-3,CAIRGLAGTYEQYF
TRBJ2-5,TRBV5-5,CASSRSGDEGETQYF
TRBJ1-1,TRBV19,CASSIFWTGSTEAFF
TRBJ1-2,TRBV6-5,CASSYSDSLGGYTF
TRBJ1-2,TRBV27,CASSSPGDNYGYTF
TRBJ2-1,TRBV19,CASSIDWTSGGDNEQFF
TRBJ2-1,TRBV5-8,CASSLNVVETSYNEQFF
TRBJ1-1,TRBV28,CASSKNTEAFF
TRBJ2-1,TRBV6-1,CASSSRSYNEQFF
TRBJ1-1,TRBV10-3,CAITQGRDTEAFF
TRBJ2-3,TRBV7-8,CASSLASDGGAGPSTDTQYF
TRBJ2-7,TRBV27,CASSRPSGSSYEQYF
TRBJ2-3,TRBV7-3,CASSLQGTDTQYF
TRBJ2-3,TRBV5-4,CASSTGLAGGGDTQYF
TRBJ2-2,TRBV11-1,CASSLLAGGTGELFF
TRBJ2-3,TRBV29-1,CSVVRGGGTDTQYF
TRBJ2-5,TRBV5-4,CASSLRVATGETQYF
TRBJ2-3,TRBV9,CASSPFPPTSGSPDTQYF
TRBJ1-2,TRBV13,CASSSLPFGTVLGYTF